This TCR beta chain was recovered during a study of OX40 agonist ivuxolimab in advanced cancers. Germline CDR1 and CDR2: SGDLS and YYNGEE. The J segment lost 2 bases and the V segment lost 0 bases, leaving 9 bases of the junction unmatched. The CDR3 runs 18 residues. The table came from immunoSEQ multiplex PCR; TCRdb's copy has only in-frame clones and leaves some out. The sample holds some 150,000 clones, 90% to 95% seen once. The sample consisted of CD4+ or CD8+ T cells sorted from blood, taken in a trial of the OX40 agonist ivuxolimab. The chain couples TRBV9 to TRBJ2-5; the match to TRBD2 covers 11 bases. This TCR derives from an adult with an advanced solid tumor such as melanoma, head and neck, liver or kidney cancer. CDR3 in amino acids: CASSVGVAGGPWQETQYF. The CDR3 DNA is TGTGCCAGCAGCGTAGGGGTAGCGGGAGGGCCCTGGCAAGAGACCCAGTACTTC.